This is a list of T cell receptor beta chains from one sample in a study of blood T cell repertoires in COVID-19. Data came from immunoSEQ multiplex PCR; TCRdb stores just in-frame clones and leaves some out. The sample comprises roughly 220,000 clones, 84% of which are singletons, and about 5.1% rests with the top ten. The source material was peripheral blood. Every receptor here comes from a woman aged 55-70 years who had recovered from COVID-19. Each CDR3 is given with its conserved first and last residue. A D gene is named only where the DNA matches it firmly. Clone sizes are given selectively: once, few, many, or a class where the clone is expanded.

v_call: TRBV18; j_call: TRBJ2-7; d_call: .; clone_size: .; cdr3_aa: CASSPPGQRDIYEQYF; cdr3_nt: TGTGCCAGCTCACCACCAGGACAGCGGGACATCTACGAGCAGTACTTC
v_call: TRBV9; j_call: TRBJ2-7; d_call: .; clone_size: many; cdr3_aa: CASSVGHSSYEQYF; cdr3_nt: TGTGCCAGCAGCGTAGGGCATTCGTCCTACGAGCAGTACTTC
v_call: TRBV7-9; j_call: TRBJ1-2; d_call: .; clone_size: .; cdr3_aa: CASNLMWGGQESGYTF; cdr3_nt: TGTGCCAGCAACTTAATGTGGGGGGGCCAGGAGTCTGGCTACACCTTC
v_call: TRBV11-2; j_call: TRBJ1-3; d_call: .; clone_size: .; cdr3_aa: CASSPSGNTIYF; cdr3_nt: TGTGCCAGCAGCCCCTCCGGAAACACCATATATTTT
v_call: TRBV2; j_call: TRBJ2-3; d_call: TRBD1; clone_size: .; cdr3_aa: CASSDHRGTDTQYF; cdr3_nt: TGTGCCAGCAGTGATCACAGGGGAACAGATACGCAGTATTTT
v_call: TRBV7-8; j_call: TRBJ2-2; d_call: .; clone_size: .; cdr3_aa: CASSLPGTGELFF; cdr3_nt: TGTGCCAGCAGCTTACCCGGCACCGGGGAGCTGTTTTTT
v_call: TRBV10-3; j_call: TRBJ1-2; d_call: .; clone_size: .; cdr3_aa: CAATGGGLGYTF; cdr3_nt: TGTGCCGCCACGGGGGGGGGTCTTGGCTACACCTTC
v_call: TRBV6-1; j_call: TRBJ2-2; d_call: TRBD1; clone_size: .; cdr3_aa: CASSDPFWTGKNTGELFF; cdr3_nt: TGTGCCAGCAGTGATCCCTTCTGGACAGGAAAGAACACCGGGGAGCTGTTTTTT
v_call: TRBV6-5; j_call: TRBJ2-3; d_call: .; clone_size: .; cdr3_aa: CASSKTGPDTQYF; cdr3_nt: TGTGCCAGCAGTAAAACAGGGCCAGATACGCAGTATTTT
v_call: TRBV27; j_call: TRBJ2-2; d_call: .; clone_size: .; cdr3_aa: CASSWQGTNTGELFF; cdr3_nt: TGTGCCAGCAGTTGGCAGGGTACGAACACCGGGGAGCTGTTTTTT
v_call: TRBV3-1/TRBV3-2; j_call: TRBJ2-5; d_call: TRBD2; clone_size: once; cdr3_aa: CASSQRGGARETQYF; cdr3_nt: TGTGCCAGCAGCCAACGCGGGGGGGCCCGAGAGACCCAGTACTTC
v_call: TRBV13; j_call: TRBJ1-5; d_call: .; clone_size: .; cdr3_aa: CASSFGRGDQPQHF; cdr3_nt: TGTGCCAGCAGCTTCGGTCGGGGGGATCAGCCCCAGCATTTT
v_call: TRBV6-5; j_call: TRBJ1-2; d_call: .; clone_size: .; cdr3_aa: CASSYGQGSYGYTF; cdr3_nt: TGTGCCAGCAGTTATGGGCAGGGCAGCTATGGCTACACCTTC
v_call: TRBV2; j_call: TRBJ2-1; d_call: .; clone_size: .; cdr3_aa: CASIITEGISGNEQFF; cdr3_nt: TGTGCCAGCATTATAACGGAGGGCATCTCAGGCAATGAGCAGTTCTTC
v_call: TRBV28; j_call: TRBJ1-2; d_call: TRBD1; clone_size: .; cdr3_aa: CASSPRQGAPLKGYTF; cdr3_nt: TGTGCCAGCAGTCCAAGACAGGGAGCTCCCCTTAAGGGCTACACCTTC
v_call: TRBV7-2; j_call: TRBJ2-3; d_call: TRBD2; clone_size: .; cdr3_aa: CASSFETSGGDTQYF; cdr3_nt: TGTGCCAGCAGCTTTGAGACTAGCGGGGGGGATACGCAGTATTTT
v_call: TRBV27; j_call: TRBJ2-5; d_call: TRBD2; clone_size: .; cdr3_aa: CASTWTSGGHETQYF; cdr3_nt: TGTGCCAGCACCTGGACTAGCGGGGGCCACGAGACCCAGTACTTC
v_call: TRBV7-9; j_call: TRBJ2-5; d_call: .; clone_size: .; cdr3_aa: CASSLVRGRETQYF; cdr3_nt: TGTGCCAGCAGCTTAGTACGGGGTCGAGAGACCCAGTACTTC
v_call: TRBV6-1; j_call: TRBJ1-2; d_call: TRBD1; clone_size: .; cdr3_aa: CASSEIQGASGYTF; cdr3_nt: TGTGCCAGCAGTGAGATACAGGGGGCGAGTGGCTACACCTTC
v_call: TRBV25-1; j_call: TRBJ1-5; d_call: TRBD1; clone_size: .; cdr3_aa: CASSPPGQYSNQPQHF; cdr3_nt: TGTGCCAGCAGTCCCCCGGGACAGTATAGCAATCAGCCCCAGCATTTT
v_call: TRBV15; j_call: TRBJ1-1; d_call: .; clone_size: .; cdr3_aa: CATSPIRGGTEAFF; cdr3_nt: TGTGCCACCAGCCCCATCCGGGGGGGCACTGAAGCTTTCTTT
v_call: TRBV2; j_call: TRBJ2-7; d_call: .; clone_size: .; cdr3_aa: CASRFRGGVRARSSYEQYF; cdr3_nt: TGTGCCAGCAGATTCCGAGGGGGGGTCCGCGCCCGTTCCAGTTACGAGCAGTACTTC
v_call: TRBV6-5; j_call: TRBJ2-5; d_call: .; clone_size: .; cdr3_aa: CASIRGETQYF; cdr3_nt: TGTGCCAGCATACGAGGAGAGACCCAGTACTTC
v_call: TRBV5-1; j_call: TRBJ1-2; d_call: .; clone_size: .; cdr3_aa: CASSFTGNYGYTF; cdr3_nt: TGCGCCAGCAGCTTCACAGGGAACTATGGCTACACCTTC
v_call: TRBV7-3; j_call: TRBJ2-3; d_call: TRBD2; clone_size: .; cdr3_aa: CASSLRGSGGLHTDTQYF; cdr3_nt: TGTGCCAGCAGCTTAAGGGGTAGCGGGGGCCTACACACAGATACGCAGTATTTT
v_call: TRBV6-5; j_call: TRBJ1-1; d_call: TRBD1; clone_size: .; cdr3_aa: CASSYPGGTGRTEAFF; cdr3_nt: TGTGCCAGCAGTTACCCCGGGGGGACAGGGAGGACTGAAGCTTTCTTT
v_call: TRBV14; j_call: TRBJ2-7; d_call: TRBD2; clone_size: once; cdr3_aa: CASSLLSGGAYEQYF; cdr3_nt: TGTGCCAGCAGCCTCTTGTCGGGGGGGGCTTACGAGCAGTACTTC
v_call: TRBV12-5; j_call: TRBJ2-7; d_call: .; clone_size: .; cdr3_aa: CASGSGTLFGGTYEQYF; cdr3_nt: TGTGCTAGTGGTTCGGGGACCCTGTTCGGCGGGACCTACGAGCAGTACTTC
v_call: TRBV7-2; j_call: TRBJ2-2; d_call: TRBD2; clone_size: .; cdr3_aa: CASSLGAGGTGELFF; cdr3_nt: TGTGCCAGCAGCTTAGGCGCGGGAGGCACCGGGGAGCTGTTTTTT
v_call: TRBV18; j_call: TRBJ2-7; d_call: TRBD1; clone_size: .; cdr3_aa: CASSQIAGQGAVEQYF; cdr3_nt: TGTGCCAGCTCACAGATCGCGGGACAGGGGGCCGTCGAGCAGTACTTC
v_call: TRBV7-9; j_call: TRBJ1-1; d_call: TRBD1; clone_size: once; cdr3_aa: CASSSRTGRFTEAFF; cdr3_nt: TGTGCCAGCAGCTCGAGGACAGGGCGTTTCACTGAAGCTTTCTTT
v_call: TRBV27; j_call: TRBJ2-5; d_call: .; clone_size: .; cdr3_aa: CASSFERSPQETQYF; cdr3_nt: TGTGCCAGCAGTTTTGAGCGGAGCCCCCAAGAGACCCAGTACTTC
v_call: TRBV18; j_call: TRBJ2-7; d_call: .; clone_size: .; cdr3_aa: CASSQYGAGETYEQYF; cdr3_nt: TGTGCCAGCTCACAATATGGGGCAGGGGAAACCTACGAGCAGTACTTC
v_call: TRBV18; j_call: TRBJ2-1; d_call: .; clone_size: .; cdr3_aa: CASSPERVAGAGEQFF; cdr3_nt: TGTGCCAGCTCACCAGAGAGGGTGGCGGGGGCAGGTGAGCAGTTCTTC
v_call: TRBV6-5; j_call: TRBJ2-3; d_call: TRBD2; clone_size: .; cdr3_aa: CASSPAGGPDTQYF; cdr3_nt: TGTGCCAGCAGTCCAGCGGGGGGGCCAGATACGCAGTATTTT
v_call: TRBV6-2/TRBV6-3; j_call: TRBJ2-5; d_call: .; clone_size: .; cdr3_aa: CASSGGRRGTRPHQETQYF; cdr3_nt: TGTGCCAGCAGCGGTGGCAGACGTGGGACTCGACCTCATCAAGAGACCCAGTACTTC
v_call: TRBV19; j_call: TRBJ1-1; d_call: TRBD1; clone_size: .; cdr3_aa: CATHRGPDTEAFF; cdr3_nt: TGTGCCACCCACAGGGGTCCCGACACTGAAGCTTTCTTT
v_call: TRBV6-2/TRBV6-3; j_call: TRBJ2-5; d_call: TRBD2; clone_size: .; cdr3_aa: CASSSPAGGQETQYF; cdr3_nt: TGTGCCAGCAGTTCCCCCGCGGGGGGTCAAGAGACCCAGTACTTC
v_call: TRBV5-4; j_call: TRBJ2-2; d_call: .; clone_size: .; cdr3_aa: CASSLAGGTGELFF; cdr3_nt: TGTGCCAGCAGCTTGGCGGGTGGGACCGGGGAGCTGTTTTTT
v_call: TRBV6-5; j_call: TRBJ2-7; d_call: TRBD2; clone_size: .; cdr3_aa: CASSPSGGSYEQYF; cdr3_nt: TGTGCCAGCAGTCCTAGCGGGGGATCCTACGAGCAGTACTTC
v_call: TRBV5-4; j_call: TRBJ2-3; d_call: TRBD1; clone_size: .; cdr3_aa: CASSSGTADTQYF; cdr3_nt: TGTGCCAGCAGCTCCGGGACAGCAGATACGCAGTATTTT
v_call: TRBV20-1; j_call: TRBJ1-2; d_call: TRBD1; clone_size: .; cdr3_aa: CSASDRAGYTF; cdr3_nt: TGCAGTGCGAGTGACAGGGCTGGCTACACCTTC
v_call: TRBV10-2; j_call: TRBJ1-2; d_call: .; clone_size: few; cdr3_aa: CASSESAGHGNYGYTF; cdr3_nt: TGCGCCAGCAGTGAGTCGGCCGGCCACGGGAACTATGGCTACACCTTC
v_call: TRBV3-1/TRBV3-2; j_call: TRBJ1-1; d_call: TRBD1; clone_size: .; cdr3_aa: CASKDRGMNTEAFF; cdr3_nt: TGTGCCAGCAAAGACAGGGGCATGAACACTGAAGCTTTCTTT
v_call: TRBV19; j_call: TRBJ2-1; d_call: TRBD2; clone_size: .; cdr3_aa: CASRRGSLAGSNEQFF; cdr3_nt: TGTGCCAGTCGCAGGGGGAGCCTAGCGGGATCCAATGAGCAGTTCTTC
v_call: TRBV4-1; j_call: TRBJ2-6; d_call: TRBD1; clone_size: .; cdr3_aa: CASSQRQGARGANVLTF; cdr3_nt: TGCGCCAGCAGCCAAAGACAGGGGGCGCGGGGGGCCAACGTCCTGACTTTC
v_call: TRBV27; j_call: TRBJ1-2; d_call: TRBD1; clone_size: .; cdr3_aa: CASSLAGGLSYTF; cdr3_nt: TGTGCCAGCAGTTTAGCAGGGGGCCTAAGCTACACCTTC